The clone carrying this TCR beta chain was found many times. Its specificity is unknown. This entry belongs to a study of T cells in Graves' hyperthyroidism and ophthalmopathy. Looking at the study overall: Upon initial diagnosis and before any treatment, peripheral blood was collected.

General study findings and limits: The majority of expanded thyroid clonotypes above 0.001 also appeared in blood.

There were TCR beta CDR3 regions amplified from RNA transcripts. A set of HTBI primers served as the primers for a first-round RT-PCR of the TCR CDR3. TCRdb processed the multiplex PCR reads anew with MiXCR; each CDR3 protein has one entry. The sample holds around 290,000 distinct CDR3 sequences, about 17% seen once. V shed 2 bases, J shed 6 bases, and the junction held 9 bases outside the gene matches. The CDR3 is 15 amino acids. From germline, CDR1 is DFQATT and CDR2 SNEGSKA (reference sequence). V usage is TRBV20-1 and J usage is TRBJ1-2; 10 bases are a match to TRBD1. The sample was blood. This sequence originates from a woman aged 60-75 years with Graves' ophthalmopathy. This chain's CDR3 is CSARSIPGQGNGYTF. As DNA, the CDR3 is TGCAGTGCTAGATCGATCCCGGGACAGGGGAATGGCTACACCTTC.